Sequencing of this T cell receptor beta chain was carried out in a study of blood T cell repertoires in COVID-19. Study as a whole: COVID-19 samples collected from the United States, Italy and Spain covered acute and convalescent phases. T cells, B-cell-depleted T cells, or PBMCs provided the cDNA or gDNA that served as material.

Per the authors' pipeline: Cell counts per sample came from amplifying reference gene primers. Repertoires were generated with immunoSEQ multiplex PCR, while TCRdb's copy carries only in-frame clones and drops some. From that table come the V and J calls and clone size; the DNA was used to work out D and trimming. This table holds 65,000 to 75,000 clones, roughly nine tenths found once. Germline assignment: CDR1 SNHLY and CDR2 FYNNEI. This CDR3 contains 15 residues. V was trimmed by 5 bases and J by 4 bases, leaving 14 bases between them. Material: peripheral blood. The chain joins TRBV2 to TRBJ2-2; unclear D gene. This TCR was recovered from a man aged 50 to 59 with active COVID-19. The CDR3, as DNA: TGTGCCAGCAGTCGCTCGCGATCGGGCACCGGGGAGCTGTTTTTT. This gives the protein CASSRSRSGTGELFF. Variable domain in full (rest from reference TRBV2 and TRBJ2-2): EPEVTQTPSHQVTQMGQEVILRCVPISNHLYFYWYRQILGQKVEFLVSFYNNEISEKSEIFDDQFSVERPDGSNFTLKIRSTKLEDSAMYFCASSRSRSGTGELFFGEGSRLTVL.